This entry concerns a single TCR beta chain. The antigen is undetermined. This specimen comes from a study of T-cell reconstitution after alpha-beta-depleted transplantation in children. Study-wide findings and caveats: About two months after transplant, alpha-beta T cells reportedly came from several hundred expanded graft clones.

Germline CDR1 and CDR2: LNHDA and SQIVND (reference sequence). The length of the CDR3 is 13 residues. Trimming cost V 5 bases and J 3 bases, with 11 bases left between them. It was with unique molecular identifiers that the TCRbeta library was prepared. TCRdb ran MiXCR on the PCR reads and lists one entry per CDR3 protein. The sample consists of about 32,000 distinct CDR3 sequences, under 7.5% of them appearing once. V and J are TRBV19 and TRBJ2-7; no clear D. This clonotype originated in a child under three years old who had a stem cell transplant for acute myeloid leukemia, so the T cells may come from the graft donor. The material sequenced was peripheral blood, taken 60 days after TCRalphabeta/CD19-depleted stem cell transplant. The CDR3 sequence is CASSPRTLYEQYF. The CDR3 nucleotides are TGTGCCAGTAGTCCCCGGACCCTCTACGAGCAGTACTTC.